The 9 T cell receptor beta chains below all came from one sample that was sequenced in a study of T-cell reconstitution after alpha-beta-depleted transplantation in children (dated by TCRdb to between 2015 and 2016). Library method: PCR. Instrument used: Illumina HiSeq 2500. TCR library preparation used molecular barcoding, with unique molecular identifiers applied to normalize quantification of the TCRbeta repertoire. The public reads were reanalyzed by TCRdb: fastp trimming at Q25, MiXCR alignment, in-frame beta chains only. For every CDR3 protein sequence, its rows merge into one entry that carries the most common genes and DNA. This sample has around 360,000 distinct CDR3 sequences in its table, and about 9.4% of those were observed once. The top ten clonotypes cover 2% to 3% of the sample. The material was PBMCs from the stem cell graft donor, obtained from the stem cell graft. Every receptor here comes from a human donor who donated a stem cell graft to a child with acute lymphoblastic leukemia.

The rearrangement links TRBV4-1 to TRBJ2-3; no clear D gene. This CDR3 contains 15 residues. CDR1 is MGHRA, CDR2 YSYEKL, per germline. The V end was cut by 0 bases, the J end by 2 bases, with 9 bases between. The CDR3 reads CASSQDLAPTDTQYF. The CDR3 region has the DNA TGCGCCAGCAGCCAAGACCTCGCTCCCACAGATACGCAGTATTTT.

This clonotype was counted a few times. V gene TRBV7-9 combines with J gene TRBJ2-3; 8 bases are shared with TRBD2. Germline V gene data show CDR1 as SEHNR and CDR2 as FQNEAQ (reference sequence). The CDR3 sequence is 18 residues long. Trimming took 1 base from V and 3 from J; bases not matched to a gene: 12. The CDR3 DNA sequence: TGTGCCAGCAGCTTAGTGTCAGCGGGAGTCCCGGGGACAGATACGCAGTATTTT. Its translation is CASSLVSAGVPGTDTQYF.

This clonotype was seen more than once but under ten times. The J gene is TRBJ2-7, the V gene TRBV29-1; 9 bases line up with TRBD2. This CDR3 is 13 amino acids long. Trimming removed 4 bases from V and 2 bases from J; junction bases left unmatched: 3. In germline, CDR1 is SQVTM, CDR2 ANQGSEA. This chain's CDR3 is CSVAGTSTYEQYF. The CDR3 coding sequence is TGCAGCGTTGCGGGGACTAGCACCTACGAGCAGTACTTC.

This clonotype has only a few counts. This rearrangement joins TRBV20-1 to TRBJ1-2, with TRBD1 matching 7 bases. This CDR3 is 12 amino acids long. Germline V gene sequence: CDR1 DFQATT, CDR2 SNEGSKA (reference sequence). V shed 6 bases, J shed 7 bases, and the junction held 8 bases outside the gene matches. The CDR3 region is CSARTGAFGYTF. CDR3 DNA sequence: TGCAGTGCAAGGACAGGAGCTTTTGGCTACACCTTC.

This clonotype has just a few counts. This chain links TRBV7-9 with TRBJ2-7; D uncertain. This CDR3 is 11 amino acids long. V shed 2 bases and J shed 5 bases, with 4 bases lying between them. CDR1 is SEHNR, CDR2 FQNEAQ, per germline (reference sequence). CDR3 DNA sequence: TGTGCCAGCAGCTTAAGCGACGAGCAGTACTTC. Translated, it gives CASSLSDEQYF.

In this sample, this clonotype turned up a few times. Here the CDR3 DNA reads TGTGCCAGCAGGGAAGGCCTTGGAGGCTACACCTTC. This translates into CASREGLGGYTF. The V and J genes are TRBV25-1 and TRBJ1-2, with D unclear. The length of the CDR3 is 12 residues. V was cut by 6 bases and J by 8 bases, with 13 bases left in between. CDR1 and CDR2 from the germline V gene are MGHDK and SYGVNS.

The chain joins TRBV5-1 to TRBJ1-1; unclear D gene. Trimming removed 4 bases at V and 3 bases at J, with 19 bases between. The CDR3 is made up of 16 amino acids. The germline CDR1 and CDR2 sequences are SGHRS and YFSETQ. The DNA for the CDR3 is TGCGCCAGCAGCCCCCTGCGGGCCAGCGGGGACACTGAAGCTTTCTTT. Residues: CASSPLRASGDTEAFF.

This clonotype was counted a few times. J is TRBJ2-1 and V is TRBV12-3 or TRBV12-4, with D possibly TRBD2 on 5 matching bases. Trimming shortened V by 5 bases and J by 8 bases, and 19 bases separated the two germline ends. The CDR3 consists of 15 residues. CDR3 bases: TGTGCCAGCAGTCCGGACCCACTAGTAAGGGATGAGCAGTTCTTC. Translating it yields CASSPDPLVRDEQFF.

In its sample, this clonotype was seen a few times. The V call is TRBV7-2, the J call TRBJ2-7; D unresolved. Deletions cut 1 base from V and 6 bases from J, with 10 bases between. CDR1 and CDR2 (germline): SGHTA, FQGNSA. This CDR3 has 13 amino acids. The CDR3 nucleotides are TGTGCCAGCAGCTTAGAGGTTGGGCTCGAGCAGTACTTC. This codes for CASSLEVGLEQYF. The full variable domain, its missing parts supplied by reference TRBV7-2 and TRBJ2-7, is GAGVSQSPSNKVTEKGKDVELRCDPISGHTALYWYRQSLGQGLEFLIYFQGNSAPDKSGLPSDRFSAERTGGSVSTLTIQRTQQEDSAVYLCASSLEVGLEQYFGPGTRLTVT.